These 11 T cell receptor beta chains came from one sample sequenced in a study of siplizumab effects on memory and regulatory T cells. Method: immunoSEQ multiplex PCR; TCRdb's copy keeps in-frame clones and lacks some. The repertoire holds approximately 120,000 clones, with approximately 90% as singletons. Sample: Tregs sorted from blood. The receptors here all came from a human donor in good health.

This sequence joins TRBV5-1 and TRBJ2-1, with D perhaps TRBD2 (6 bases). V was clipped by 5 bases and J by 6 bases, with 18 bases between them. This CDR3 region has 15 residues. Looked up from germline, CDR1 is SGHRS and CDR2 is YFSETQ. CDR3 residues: CASRKGLLGPNEQFF. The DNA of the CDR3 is TGCGCCAGCAGAAAGGGACTTCTAGGACCCAATGAGCAGTTCTTC.

The CDR3 sequence is CASSHPQGALNIQYF. The DNA of the CDR3 is TGTGCCAGCTCTCACCCACAGGGGGCTTTGAACATTCAGTACTTC. The chain recombines TRBV6-4 with TRBJ2-4; 9 bases agree with TRBD1. Trimming removed 8 bases from V and 7 bases from J; junction bases left unmatched: 12. Germline lookup yields CDR1 MRHNA and CDR2 SNTAGT. The CDR3 spans 15 residues.

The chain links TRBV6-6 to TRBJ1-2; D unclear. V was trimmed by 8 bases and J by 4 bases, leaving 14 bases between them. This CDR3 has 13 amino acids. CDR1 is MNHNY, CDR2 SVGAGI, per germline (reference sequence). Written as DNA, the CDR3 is TGTGCCAGCTATCCGGCGAGCTTCTATGGCTACACCTTC. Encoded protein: CASYPASFYGYTF.

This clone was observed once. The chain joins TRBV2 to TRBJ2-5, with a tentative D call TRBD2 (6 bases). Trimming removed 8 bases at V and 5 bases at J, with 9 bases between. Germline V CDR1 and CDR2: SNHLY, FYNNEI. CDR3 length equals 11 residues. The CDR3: CASEGRETQYF. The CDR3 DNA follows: TGTGCCAGCGAAGGGAGGGAGACCCAGTACTTC. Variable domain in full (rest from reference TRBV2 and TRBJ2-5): EPEVTQTPSHQVTQMGQEVILRCVPISNHLYFYWYRQILGQKVEFLVSFYNNEISEKSEIFDDQFSVERPDGSNFTLKIRSTKLEDSAMYFCASEGRETQYFGPGTRLLVL.

The CDR3 DNA follows: TGTGCCAGTAGTATCTTGTCCCGGGACAGGGAGAGGGTCTCCTACAATGAGCAGTTCTTC. This translates into CASSILSRDRERVSYNEQFF. This chain connects TRBV19 to TRBJ2-1, with 9 bases fitting TRBD1. V lost 3 bases, J lost 0 bases, and 15 bases stayed unmatched. The germline CDR1 and CDR2 sequences are LNHDA and SQIVND (reference sequence). The CDR3 covers 20 residues.

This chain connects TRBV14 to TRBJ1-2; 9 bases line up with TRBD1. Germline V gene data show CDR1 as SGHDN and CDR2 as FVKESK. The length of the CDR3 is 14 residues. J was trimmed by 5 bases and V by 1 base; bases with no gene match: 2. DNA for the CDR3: TGTGCCAGCAGCCAAGGTGGGACAGGGTATGGCTACACCTTC. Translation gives CASSQGGTGYGYTF.

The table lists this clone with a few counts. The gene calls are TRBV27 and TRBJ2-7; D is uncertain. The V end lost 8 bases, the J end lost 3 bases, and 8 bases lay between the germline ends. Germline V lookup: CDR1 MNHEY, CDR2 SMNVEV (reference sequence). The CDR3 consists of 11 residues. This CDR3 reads CASESNYEQYF. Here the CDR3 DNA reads TGTGCCAGCGAATCGAACTACGAGCAGTACTTC.

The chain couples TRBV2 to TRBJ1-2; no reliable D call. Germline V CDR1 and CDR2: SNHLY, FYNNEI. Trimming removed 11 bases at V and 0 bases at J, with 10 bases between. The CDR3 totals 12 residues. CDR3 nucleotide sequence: TGTGCCCAGCCTCGGTCTAACTATGGCTACACCTTC. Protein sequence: CAQPRSNYGYTF.

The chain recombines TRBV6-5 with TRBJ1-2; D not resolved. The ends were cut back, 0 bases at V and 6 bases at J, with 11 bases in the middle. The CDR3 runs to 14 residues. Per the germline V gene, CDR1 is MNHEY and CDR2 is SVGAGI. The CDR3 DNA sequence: TGTGCCAGCAGTTACTCAGTCCTCAGGAATGGCTACACCTTC. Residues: CASSYSVLRNGYTF.

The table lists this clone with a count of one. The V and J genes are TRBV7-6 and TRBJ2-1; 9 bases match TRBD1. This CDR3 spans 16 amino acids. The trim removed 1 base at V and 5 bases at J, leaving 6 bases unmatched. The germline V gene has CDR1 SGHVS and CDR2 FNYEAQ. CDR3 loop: CASSLETGGGHNEQFF. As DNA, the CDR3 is TGTGCCAGCAGCTTAGAGACAGGGGGAGGGCACAATGAGCAGTTCTTC. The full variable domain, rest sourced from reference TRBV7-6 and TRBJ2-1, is GAGVSQSPRYKVTKRGQDVALRCDPISGHVSLYWYRQALGQGPEFLTYFNYEAQQDKSGLPNDRFSAERPEGSISTLTIQRTEQRDSAMYRCASSLETGGGHNEQFFGPGTRLTVL.

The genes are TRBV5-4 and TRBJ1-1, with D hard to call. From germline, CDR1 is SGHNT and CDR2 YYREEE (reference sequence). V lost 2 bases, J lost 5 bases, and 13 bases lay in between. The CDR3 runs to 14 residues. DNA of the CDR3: TGTGCCAGCAGCTTTAACATGGAGGGTACTGAAGCTTTCTTT. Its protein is CASSFNMEGTEAFF.